The 6 T cell receptor beta chains below were found in one sample sequenced in a study of cytomegalovirus exposure and HLA in healthy donors. The PCR employed 60 Vbeta primers together with 13 Jbeta primers. The table came from immunoSEQ multiplex PCR; TCRdb's copy has only in-frame clones and leaves some out. The sample has around 210,000 clones, 82% seen once. Material: PBMCs. These receptors were collected from a woman in her forties in good health and CMV-seronegative.

This chain joins TRBV4-2 and TRBJ2-1, with 9 nucleotides matching TRBD2. After removal of 1 base from V and 8 bases from J, the junction contained 12 bases not matched to a gene. Germline V CDR1 and CDR2: LGHNA, YNFKEQ. CDR3 length equals 17 residues. CDR3 sequence reads: CASSQGLAGLAGYEQFF. CDR3 nucleotide sequence: TGTGCCAGCAGCCAAGGGCTTGCGGGGCTAGCGGGATATGAGCAGTTCTTC.

The J gene is TRBJ2-1, the V gene TRBV5-6, with D perhaps TRBD2 (5 bases). This CDR3 is 14 amino acids long. Trimming cost V 7 bases and J 1 base, with 12 bases left between them. From germline, CDR1 is SGHDT and CDR2 YYEEEE. The chain's CDR3 is CASHRGFSYNEQFF. The CDR3 coding sequence is TGTGCCAGCCACCGGGGTTTTTCCTACAATGAGCAGTTCTTC.

The CDR3 nucleotides are TGTGCCAGCAGCTTAACGGCTAGCGGGGGTGACAATGAGCAGTTCTTC. It codes for CASSLTASGGDNEQFF. The V call is TRBV7-3, the J call TRBJ2-1; 10 nucleotides align to TRBD2. Trimming at V came to 0 bases and at J to 5 bases, leaving 4 bases not matched to a gene. The germline CDR1 and CDR2 sequences are SGHTA and FQGTGA. The CDR3 covers 16 residues.

The V gene is TRBV27, the J gene TRBJ1-6, with TRBD1 matching over 10 bases. CDR1 is MNHEY, CDR2 SMNVEV, per germline (reference sequence). With V trimmed by 8 bases and J by 6 bases, 1 base remained unmatched. This CDR3 region has 13 residues. The CDR3 loop reads CASRDRGNSPLHF. Written as DNA, the CDR3 is TGTGCCAGCCGGGACAGGGGTAATTCACCCCTCCACTTT.

Regarding this clone: The same CDR3 also results from other DNA sequences found in this sample. The J gene is TRBJ1-5, the V gene TRBV5-1, with 11 bases lining up with TRBD1. This CDR3 is built from 15 residues. The germline gives CDR1 SGHRS, CDR2 YFSETQ. The J segment lost 4 bases and the V segment lost 2 bases, leaving 2 bases of the junction unmatched. The CDR3 region is CASSFGTGGNQPQHF. CDR3 nucleotide sequence: TGCGCCAGCAGCTTTGGGACAGGGGGTAATCAGCCCCAGCATTTT.

CDR3: CASSQDIPGQQNEKLFF. The CDR3 bases are TGCGCCAGCAGCCAAGACATTCCGGGACAGCAGAATGAAAAACTGTTTTTT. The genes are TRBV4-1 and TRBJ1-4; 7 bases map to TRBD1. Trimming removed 0 bases from V and 5 bases from J; junction bases left unmatched: 9. Germline loops: CDR1 MGHRA, CDR2 YSYEKL. This CDR3 contains 17 residues.